This T cell receptor beta chain is from a study of blood T cell repertoires in COVID-19. Study as a whole: Sites across the United States, Italy and Spain contributed samples from acute and convalescent COVID-19. T cells, B-cell-depleted T cells, or PBMCs supplied cDNA or gDNA.

CDR1 GTSNPN and CDR2 SVGIG come from the germline V gene (reference sequence). This CDR3 region has 13 residues. Trimming pared 2 bases from V and 4 bases from J, leaving 9 bases between. In regard to this clone: Distinct nucleotide sequences in the sample also encode this CDR3.

Original handling: Nucleated cell number was recorded as an estimate derived from reference gene primer amplification. The table came from immunoSEQ multiplex PCR; TCRdb's copy has only in-frame clones and leaves some out. V and J calls and clone size come straight from that table; D and trimming were deduced from the DNA. This sample carries 250,000 to 300,000 clones, over 75% of them seen once, and the ten largest clones take approximately 5%. This receptor was taken from a man in his forties or fifties with active or convalescent COVID-19. Sequencing input: peripheral blood. The chain joins TRBV30 to TRBJ1-5; D might be TRBD1 (6 bases). As DNA, the CDR3 is TGTGCCTGGAGTAGGGGGAGAAATCAGCCCCAGCATTTT. It codes for CAWSRGRNQPQHF.